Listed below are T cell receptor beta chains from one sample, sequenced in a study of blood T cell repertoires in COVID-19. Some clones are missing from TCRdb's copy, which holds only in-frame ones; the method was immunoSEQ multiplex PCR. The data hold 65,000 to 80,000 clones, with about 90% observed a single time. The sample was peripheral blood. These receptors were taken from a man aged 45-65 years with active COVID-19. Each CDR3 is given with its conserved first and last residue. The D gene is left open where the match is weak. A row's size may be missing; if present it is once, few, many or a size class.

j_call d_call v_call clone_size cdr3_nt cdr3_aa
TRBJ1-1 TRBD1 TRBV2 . TGTGCCAGCAGTGAAGACAGGGGGTGGCAAGCTTTCTTT CASSEDRGWQAFF
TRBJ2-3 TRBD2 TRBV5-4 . TGTGCCAGCAGCGATGGACTAGCGGCTAGCACAGATACGCAGTATTTT CASSDGLAASTDTQYF
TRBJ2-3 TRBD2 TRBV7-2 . TGTGCCAGCAGTCGCCCACTAGCGGGGGGGCTTGGAGATACGCAGTATTTT CASSRPLAGGLGDTQYF
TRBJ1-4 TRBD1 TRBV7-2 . TGTGCCAGCAGCCTCCGGACAGGAGCTAATGAAAAACTGTTTTTT CASSLRTGANEKLFF
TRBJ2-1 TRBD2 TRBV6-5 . TGTGCCAGCAGTTCTGGACTAGCGGCTAATGAGCAGTTCTTC CASSSGLAANEQFF
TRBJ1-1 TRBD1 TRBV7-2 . TGTGCCAGCAGCCCCGGGACAGGGGGACATAACACTGAAGCTTTCTTT CASSPGTGGHNTEAFF
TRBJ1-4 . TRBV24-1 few TGTGCCACCAGTGATTTCCACGAGTGGGAAAAACTGTTTTTT CATSDFHEWEKLFF
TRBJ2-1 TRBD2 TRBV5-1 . TGCGCCAGCAGCCTTGAAGGGCGGGGGGGCTACAATGAGCAGTTCTTC CASSLEGRGGYNEQFF
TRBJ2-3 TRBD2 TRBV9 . TGTGCCAGCAGCGCCGGGAGCGGGAGGGCGACAGATACGCAGTATTTT CASSAGSGRATDTQYF
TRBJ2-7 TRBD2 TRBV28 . TGTGCCAGCAGTTTACCGGCTAGCGGGCGCTACGAGCAGTACTTC CASSLPASGRYEQYF
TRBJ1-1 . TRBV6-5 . TGTGCCAGCAGTCACCGAAACCCCCGGGAGGCTTTCTTT CASSHRNPREAFF
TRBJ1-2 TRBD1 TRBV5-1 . TGCGCCAGCAGCTCCGGGACAGGGGATAGCTATGGCTACACCTTC CASSSGTGDSYGYTF
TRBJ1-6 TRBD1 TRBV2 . TGTGCCAGCAGTGCAGGACAGGGATATTCACCCCTCCACTTT CASSAGQGYSPLHF
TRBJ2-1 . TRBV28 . TGTGCCAGCTCCCGTGGGCTCCAGGGTAATGAGCAGTTCTTC CASSRGLQGNEQFF
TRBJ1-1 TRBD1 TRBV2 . TGTGCCAGCAGTGGGACAGGGTTTGCTGAAGCTTTCTTT CASSGTGFAEAFF
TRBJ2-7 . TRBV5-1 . TGCGCCAGCAGCTTAGGGGGTAGCTCCTACGAGCAGTACTTC CASSLGGSSYEQYF
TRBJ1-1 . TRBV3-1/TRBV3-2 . TGTGCCAGCAGCCAAGAAAGGACATTTCCAAACACTGAAGCTTTCTTT CASSQERTFPNTEAFF
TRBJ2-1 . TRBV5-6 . TGTGCCAGCAGCTTGGGGGCTACCTACAATGAGCAGTTCTTC CASSLGATYNEQFF
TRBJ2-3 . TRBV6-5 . TGTGCCAGCAGTTGGGACTGGACCGAAACAGATACGCAGTATTTT CASSWDWTETDTQYF
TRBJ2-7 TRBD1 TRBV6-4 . TGTGCCAGCAGGGTACGGGACAGGTCGGAGTCCTACGAGCAGTACTTC CASRVRDRSESYEQYF
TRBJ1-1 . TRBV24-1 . TGTGCCACCAATAGCAGGGAGAACACTGAAGCTTTCTTT CATNSRENTEAFF
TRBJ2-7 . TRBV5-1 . TGCGCCAGCAGTTCCGGGGAACGGTACGAGCAGTACTTC CASSSGERYEQYF
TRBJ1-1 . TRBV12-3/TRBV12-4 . TGTGCCAGCAGTTCCCAGATGAACACTGAAGCTTTCTTT CASSSQMNTEAFF
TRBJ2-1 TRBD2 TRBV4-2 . TGTGCCAGCAGCCAAGATGGCCCCCGACTAGCGGGGGTAAATGAGCAGTTCTTC CASSQDGPRLAGVNEQFF
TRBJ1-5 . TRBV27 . TGTGCCAGCAGCCTAGGGACAATTGGACAGCCCCAGCATTTT CASSLGTIGQPQHF
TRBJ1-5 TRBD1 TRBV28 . TGTGCCAGCAGGCTTCAGGGACAGGGGGAACATCAGCCCCAGCATTTT CASRLQGQGEHQPQHF
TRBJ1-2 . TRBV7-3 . TGTGCCAGCAGCTTATCCCCCACAGGCTATGGCTACACCTTC CASSLSPTGYGYTF
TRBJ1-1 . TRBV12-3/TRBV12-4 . TGTGCCAGCAGTTTAATGCAGGGAGAAGCTTTCTTT CASSLMQGEAFF
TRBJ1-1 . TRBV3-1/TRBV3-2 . TGTGCCAGCAGCCAAGGATTGGGGGGTACTGAAGCTTTCTTT CASSQGLGGTEAFF
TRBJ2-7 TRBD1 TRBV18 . TGTGCCAGCTCACAACCGGGACAGGGGTCGTACGAGCAGTACTTC CASSQPGQGSYEQYF
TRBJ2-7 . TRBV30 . TGTGCCTGGAGAATCCGGTACGAGCAGTACTTC CAWRIRYEQYF
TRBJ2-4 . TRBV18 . TGTGCCAGCTCACCCGGACAGACGACCATAGCCAAAAACATTCAGTACTTC CASSPGQTTIAKNIQYF
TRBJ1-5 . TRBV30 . TGTGCCTGGGCTACAGGGACAAATAGCAATCAGCCCCAGCATTTT CAWATGTNSNQPQHF
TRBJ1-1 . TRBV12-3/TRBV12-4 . TGTGCCAGCAGTTTAGGCGGCAGCCGAGCTTTCTTT CASSLGGSRAFF